Listed below are T cell receptor beta chains from one sample, sequenced in a study of blood T cell repertoires in COVID-19. Data came from immunoSEQ multiplex PCR; TCRdb stores just in-frame clones and leaves some out. The repertoire includes about 200,000 clones, 85% to 90% of them detected once, and under 2% sits in the top ten. Sequenced sample: peripheral blood. These receptors all come from a man younger than 30 with active or convalescent COVID-19. Each CDR3 is given with its conserved first and last residue. A D gene is named only where the DNA matches it firmly. Expanded clones are given a class, and other clones once, few, many or no size at all.

>.|TRBD1|TRBJ1-1|TRBV19
TGTGCCAGTAGTGCTAGGACAGGCCTAGAAGCTTTCTTT
CASSARTGLEAFF
>once|.|TRBJ1-3|TRBV6-5
TGTGCCAGCGTAAGAGGGCTAGGAAACACCATATATTTT
CASVRGLGNTIYF
>.|.|TRBJ1-1|TRBV3-1/TRBV3-2
TGTGCCAGCAGCCAAGGTGTCAGGGGCACTGAAGCTTTCTTT
CASSQGVRGTEAFF
>few|TRBD2|TRBJ2-7|TRBV3-1/TRBV3-2
TGTGCCAGCACGCCCGGACTAGCGACCTACTACGAGCAGTACTTC
CASTPGLATYYEQYF
>.|.|TRBJ1-5|TRBV15
TGTGCCACCAGCAGGGGGAGGGGCGGGGGCAATCAGCCCCAGCATTTT
CATSRGRGGGNQPQHF
>.|TRBD1|TRBJ1-5|TRBV28
TGTGCCAGCAGTTTATACGAAGGGAACAGGGGCCCCGGCCAGCCCCAGCATTTT
CASSLYEGNRGPGQPQHF
>.|.|TRBJ1-1|TRBV30
TGTGCCTGGAGCTTGAACACTGAAGCTTTCTTT
CAWSLNTEAFF
>.|TRBD2|TRBJ2-1|TRBV10-1
TGCGCCAGCAGTGAGTCAGGTAGCGGGAGGGAGTACAATGAGCAGTTCTTC
CASSESGSGREYNEQFF
>once|TRBD1|TRBJ1-2|TRBV9
TGTGCCAGCACTCCGGGACAGGGAATGTCCTATGGCTACACCTTC
CASTPGQGMSYGYTF
>.|TRBD2|TRBJ2-2|TRBV5-4
TGTGCCAGCAGCTTGCCACTAGCGGGGGCTACCGGGGAGCTGTTTTTT
CASSLPLAGATGELFF
>.|.|TRBJ2-2|TRBV14
TGTGCCAGCAGCAAACTCTCCGGGGAGCTGTTTTTT
CASSKLSGELFF
>.|TRBD1|TRBJ1-4|TRBV28
TGTGCCAGCAGTGACCTACAGGGGGCAACTAATGAAAAACTGTTTTTT
CASSDLQGATNEKLFF
>.|TRBD2|TRBJ2-5|TRBV18
TGTGCCAGCTCACCACGGTCCCTGGCGGGGGGGCCAGAAAGTAGCGAGACCCAGTACTTC
CASSPRSLAGGPESSETQYF
>.|TRBD2|TRBJ2-3|TRBV7-8
TGTGCCAGCAGCCCCCTCGGGGGGAACACAGATACGCAGTATTTT
CASSPLGGNTDTQYF
>once|.|TRBJ1-1|TRBV7-6
TGTGCCAGCAGCTTAAGCGAGGGGGTTGAAGCTTTCTTT
CASSLSEGVEAFF
>.|.|TRBJ2-7|TRBV27
TGTGCCAGCAGTTTATCCGGGGGGCCCTACGAGCAGTACTTC
CASSLSGGPYEQYF
>.|TRBD2|TRBJ2-7|TRBV5-4
TGTGCCAGCAACGGGACTAGCGCCTACGAGCAGTACTTC
CASNGTSAYEQYF
>.|.|TRBJ2-5|TRBV18
TGTGCCAGCGCACTAGCTTCAGAGACCCAGTACTTC
CASALASETQYF
>.|TRBD1|TRBJ1-3|TRBV4-1
TGCGCCAGCAGCCAATCACCGACAGGGCCGAACCCAGGAAACACCATATATTTT
CASSQSPTGPNPGNTIYF
>.|.|TRBJ2-7|TRBV6-2/TRBV6-3
TGTGCCAGCAGCACGGGACACTGCGAGCAGTACTTC
CASSTGHCEQYF
>.|.|TRBJ2-7|TRBV29-1
TGCAGCGTTGAAGATCAAGCAGGGAGGTACGAGCAGTACTTC
CSVEDQAGRYEQYF
>once|TRBD1|TRBJ2-7|TRBV2
TGTGCCAGCGGGGACAGGGTGTGGTACGAGCAGTACTTC
CASGDRVWYEQYF
>.|TRBD2|TRBJ2-1|TRBV3-1/TRBV3-2
TGTGCCAGCAGACGGGGGGAGTGGGATGAGCAGTTCTTC
CASRRGEWDEQFF
>.|TRBD1|TRBJ2-1|TRBV24-1
TGTGCCACAGGGGACAGCCACAATGAGCAGTTCTTC
CATGDSHNEQFF
>.|.|TRBJ1-2|TRBV6-5
TGTGCCAACCTAGATAGGCCGGATTCGGGAGGCTACACCTTC
CANLDRPDSGGYTF
>.|.|TRBJ1-2|TRBV28
TGTGCCAGCAGCATTCCGCGGGGCCCGCTGGACTATGGCTACACCTTC
CASSIPRGPLDYGYTF